Detailed here is one TCR beta chain. V was pared by 5 bases and J by 1 base, with 18 bases between. The CDR3 totals 16 residues. Per the germline V gene, CDR1 is SGHTA and CDR2 is FQGNSA. These data are taken from a study of blood T cell repertoires in COVID-19. Study-wide context: Samples taken during acute and convalescent COVID-19 were collected in the United States, Italy and Spain. The cDNA or gDNA used as material had been derived from T cells, B-cell-depleted T cells, or PBMCs.

TCRdb keeps only in-frame clones here, not all; method: immunoSEQ multiplex PCR. The table records 130,000 or so clones, approximately 92% of them present only once. The receptor was isolated from a man between 65 and 85 years old with active or convalescent COVID-19. The rearrangement links TRBV7-2 to TRBJ2-7, with D maybe TRBD1 (6 bases). Source material: peripheral blood. Written as DNA, the CDR3 is TGTGCCAGCAGCGGTACCGGGACAATCCCTTCCTACGAGCAGTACTTC. Translation: CASSGTGTIPSYEQYF.